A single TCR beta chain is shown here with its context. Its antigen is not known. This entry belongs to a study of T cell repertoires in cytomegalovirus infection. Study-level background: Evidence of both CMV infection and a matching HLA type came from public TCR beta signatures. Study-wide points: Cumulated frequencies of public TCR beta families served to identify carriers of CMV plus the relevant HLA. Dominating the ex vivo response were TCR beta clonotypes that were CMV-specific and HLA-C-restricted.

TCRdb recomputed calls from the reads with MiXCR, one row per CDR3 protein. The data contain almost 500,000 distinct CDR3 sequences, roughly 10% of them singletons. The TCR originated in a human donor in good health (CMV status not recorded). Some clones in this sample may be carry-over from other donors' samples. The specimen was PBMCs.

CDR3 sequence (DNA): TGTGCCAGCAGTGGAGATGACAGTTCTTACACCGGGGAGCTGTTTTTT. It encodes CASSGDDSSYTGELFF. The rearrangement uses TRBV2 and TRBJ2-2; tentative D call: TRBD1 (5 bases). The CDR3 extends over 16 amino acids. CDR1 is SNHLY, CDR2 FYNNEI, per germline. Trimming left V 4 bases short and J 3 bases short, with 15 bases between.